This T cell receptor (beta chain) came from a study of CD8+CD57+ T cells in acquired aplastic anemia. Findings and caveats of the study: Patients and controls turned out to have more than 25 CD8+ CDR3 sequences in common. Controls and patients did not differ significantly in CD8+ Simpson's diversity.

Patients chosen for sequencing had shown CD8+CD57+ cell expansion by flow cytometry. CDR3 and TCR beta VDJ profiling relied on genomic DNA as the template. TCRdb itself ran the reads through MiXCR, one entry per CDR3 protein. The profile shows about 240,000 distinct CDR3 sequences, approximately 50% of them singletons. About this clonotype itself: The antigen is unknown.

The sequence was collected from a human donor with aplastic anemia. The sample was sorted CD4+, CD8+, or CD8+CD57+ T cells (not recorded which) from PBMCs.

CDR3: CASSPALRSDTQYF. CDR3 coding DNA: TGTGCCAGCTCACCAGCTTTGCGCAGCGATACGCAGTATTTT. V gene TRBV7-2 combines with J gene TRBJ2-3; D gene ambiguous. Looked up from germline, CDR1 is SGHTA and CDR2 is FQGNSA. The CDR3 is made up of 14 amino acids. V lost 8 bases to trimming and J lost 6 bases, with 18 bases between them.